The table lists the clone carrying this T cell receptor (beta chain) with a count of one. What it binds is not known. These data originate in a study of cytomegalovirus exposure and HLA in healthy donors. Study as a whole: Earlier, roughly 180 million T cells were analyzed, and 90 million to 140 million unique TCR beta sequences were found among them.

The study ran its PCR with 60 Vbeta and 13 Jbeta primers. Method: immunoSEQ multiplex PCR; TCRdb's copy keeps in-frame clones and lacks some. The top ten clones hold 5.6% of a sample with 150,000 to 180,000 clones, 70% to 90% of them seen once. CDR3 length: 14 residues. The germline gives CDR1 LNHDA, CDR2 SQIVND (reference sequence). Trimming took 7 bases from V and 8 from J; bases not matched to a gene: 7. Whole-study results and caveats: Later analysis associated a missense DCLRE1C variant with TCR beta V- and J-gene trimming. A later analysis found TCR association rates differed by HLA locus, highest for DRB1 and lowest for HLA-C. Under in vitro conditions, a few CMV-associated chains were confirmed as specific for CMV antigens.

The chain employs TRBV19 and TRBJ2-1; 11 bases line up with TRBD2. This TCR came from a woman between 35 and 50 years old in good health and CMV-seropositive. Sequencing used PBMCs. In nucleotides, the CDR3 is TGTGCCAGTATCTCTAGCGGGAGGCCGTATGAGCAGTTCTTC. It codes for CASISSGRPYEQFF. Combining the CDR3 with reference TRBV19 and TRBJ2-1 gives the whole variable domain DGGITQSPKYLFRKEGQNVTLSCEQNLNHDAMYWYRQDPGQGLRLIYYSQIVNDFQKGDIAEGYSVSREKKESFPLTVTSAQKNPTAFYLCASISSGRPYEQFFGPGTRLTVL.